This T cell receptor (beta chain) was sequenced in a study of CD8+ T cells in alopecia areata. General observations from the study: A large proportion of expanded lesional clones were detected persisting in scalp and blood during tofacitinib.

On this clone: Antigen specificity is unknown.

After removal of 7 bases from V and 2 bases from J, the junction contained 19 bases not matched to a gene. The CDR3 sequence is 19 residues long. CDR1 and CDR2 (germline): SEHNR, FQNEAQ (reference sequence). Noted treatment: oral pan-JAK inhibitor, 5-10 mg twice daily. Punch biopsies of lesional scalp, plus peripheral blood, were taken from alopecia areata patients. cDNA serving as the sequencing template came from extracted, reverse transcribed RNA. Data came from immunoSEQ multiplex PCR; TCRdb stores just in-frame clones and leaves some out. The table shows nearly 95,000 clones, with approximately 70% occurring only once.

The input for sequencing was CD8+ T cells sorted from blood, taken at week 44, from a patient treated with tofacitinib. This clonotype originated in a human donor with alopecia areata. The gene calls are TRBV7-9 and TRBJ2-3; the match to TRBD2 covers 9 bases. The CDR3 coding sequence is TGTGCCAGCACGCAAGGAGCTAGCGGGGTTTACCCTTACACAGATACGCAGTATTTT. It encodes CASTQGASGVYPYTDTQYF.